This paragraph covers one TCR beta chain sequence. What this receptor recognizes is not known. Per-base quality was not reported, and no clone a single base away is much larger than it. The library was prepared using the immunoSEQ multiplex PCR assay. TCRdb re-hosts the immuneACCESS table, in-frame sequences only. Its copies lack some clones; in the studies checked, an unresolved V gene accounts for under half of them, and the cause for the rest is not known. Within this sample are 70,000 to 95,000 clones, with about 93% of them counted one time only. The ten largest clones add up to over 1.5% of the sample. This specimen belongs to a study of T cell changes during pregnancy in multiple sclerosis (dated by TCRdb to between 2017 and 2020). Regarding the study in general: Changes in the T cell repertoire over the course of pregnancy were examined in this study in women with multiple sclerosis.

Reading the germline V gene gives CDR1 SGHAT and CDR2 FQNNGV. The CDR3 holds 16 amino acids from the cysteine to the phenylalanine. Only the CDR3 region is kept as DNA, spanning 48 bases read in frame from base 1. Here V drops 4 bases and J drops 6 bases, and the junction holds 8 bases not matched to any gene. This TCR was recovered from a female donor in good health, enrolled as a control in a pregnancy study. Here the sequenced sample was peripheral blood, taken after pregnancy. The rearrangement combines TRBV11-2 with TRBJ2-1, with TRBD2 matching 11 junction bases. The CDR3 reads as follows: CASSSFSGRAPNEQFF. The DNA reads TGTGCCAGCAGCTCCTTTAGCGGGAGGGCCCCCAATGAGCAGTTCTTC.